What follows are 24 T cell receptor beta chains derived from one specimen sequenced in a study of T cells in Graves' hyperthyroidism and ophthalmopathy. Template material for amplifying TCR beta CDR3 regions consisted of RNA transcripts. Primed by the HTBI set, a first-round RT-PCR was run on the TCR CDR3. TCRdb independently ran MiXCR on the multiplex PCR reads; one entry per CDR3 protein. Of about 600,000 distinct CDR3 sequences in the sample, approximately 16% were seen once. The specimen sequenced was blood. The receptors stem from a middle-aged woman with Graves' ophthalmopathy.

This clonotype has a count of ten or more. The chain combines TRBV5-1 with TRBJ1-3; D is ambiguous. The CDR3 totals 14 residues. Trimming pared 0 bases from V and 4 bases from J, leaving 8 bases between. Germline values: CDR1 SGHRS, CDR2 YFSETQ. The CDR3 region has the DNA TGCGCCAGCAGCTTGGGTTCGTCCGGAAACACCATATATTTT. Its protein product is CASSLGSSGNTIYF.

The CDR3 here is CASSLRESGANVLTF. DNA for the CDR3: TGTGCCAGCAGTCTGCGGGAATCTGGGGCCAACGTCCTGACTTTC. The rearrangement uses TRBV12-3 or TRBV12-4 and TRBJ2-6, with D possibly being TRBD2 (6 bases). There are 15 residues in the CDR3. Trimming pared 5 bases from V and 1 base from J, leaving 9 bases between.

There are many counts of this clonotype. This rearrangement joins TRBV6-1 to TRBJ1-5, with 12 positions matching TRBD1. The germline V gene encodes CDR1 MNHNS and CDR2 SASEGT. V lost 8 bases and J lost 8; bases outside the gene matches: 13. This CDR3 is built from 16 residues. CDR3 coding DNA: TGTGCCAGCGGGAGGGGGACAGGGGGCTTCTTGGAGCCCCAGCATTTT. This translates into CASGRGTGGFLEPQHF.

This clonotype has at least ten counts. J is TRBJ1-1 and V is TRBV7-9; D gene unclear. Looked up from germline, CDR1 is SEHNR and CDR2 is FQNEAQ (reference sequence). V lost 4 bases and J 6 bases, leaving 9 bases between the germline ends. The CDR3 has 12 amino acids. The CDR3 here is CASSSDGSEAFF. For the CDR3, the DNA is TGTGCCAGCAGCTCTGACGGCTCTGAAGCTTTCTTT.

The chain uses TRBV6-4 and TRBJ1-1; D ambiguous. CDR3 length: 14 amino acids. Trimming cost V 7 bases and J 4 bases, with 16 bases left between them. Germline CDR1 and CDR2: MRHNA and SNTAGT. CDR3 residues: CASKKEGAATEAFF. The CDR3 DNA follows: TGTGCCAGCAAGAAGGAGGGCGCGGCCACTGAAGCTTTCTTT.

This clonotype was observed a few times. CDR3 loop: CASSTENIQYF. In DNA form, the CDR3 reads TGTGCCAGCAGTACAGAAAACATTCAGTACTTC. The chain recombines TRBV2 with TRBJ2-4; D gene uncertain. The V gene lost 5 bases and the J gene lost 5 bases, with 4 bases spanning the gap. The CDR3 extends over 11 amino acids. The V gene's germline CDR1 is SNHLY and CDR2 FYNNEI.

Many counts were recorded for this clonotype. The gene calls are TRBV27 and TRBJ1-2; maybe TRBD1 (6 bases). V was clipped by 5 bases and J by 4 bases, with 17 bases between them. Germline CDR1 reads MNHEY; CDR2 reads SMNVEV (reference sequence). CDR3 length: 15 residues. CDR3 nucleotides: TGTGCCAGCAGTGGTTTAGGGGGGGGGATCTATGGCTACACCTTC. Protein sequence: CASSGLGGGIYGYTF.

The chain links TRBV19 to TRBJ2-1; no reliable D call. This CDR3 has 14 amino acids. Trimming pared 1 base from V and 9 bases from J, leaving 13 bases between. CDR1 and CDR2 from the germline V gene are LNHDA and SQIVND (reference sequence). CDR3 amino acids: CASSIGNPGPEQFF. CDR3 coding DNA: TGTGCCAGTAGTATAGGGAATCCCGGCCCTGAGCAGTTCTTC. The full variable domain, completed using reference TRBV19 and TRBJ2-1, is DGGITQSPKYLFRKEGQNVTLSCEQNLNHDAMYWYRQDPGQGLRLIYYSQIVNDFQKGDIAEGYSVSREKKESFPLTVTSAQKNPTAFYLCASSIGNPGPEQFFGPGTRLTVL.

This clonotype was observed many times. The V call is TRBV18, the J call TRBJ1-5, with unresolved D. Germline V CDR1 and CDR2: KGHSH, LQKENI. The CDR3 spans 15 residues. The germline V and J ends were trimmed by 2 bases and 2 bases, with 10 bases remaining between them. CDR3 sequence reads: CASSPSGIGNQPQHF. The DNA for the CDR3 is TGTGCCAGCTCACCATCGGGTATCGGCAATCAGCCCCAGCATTTT.

Ten or more counts support this clonotype. This chain joins TRBV7-3 and TRBJ2-1, with 10 bases aligning to TRBD2. The germline CDR1 and CDR2 sequences are SGHTA and FQGTGA. The CDR3 is 16 residues long. The J segment lost 4 bases and the V segment lost 4 bases, leaving 7 bases of the junction unmatched. The CDR3 nucleotides read TGTGCCAGCAGCTCGAGCGGGAGGGCAGCTTACAATGAGCAGTTCTTC. As protein: CASSSSGRAAYNEQFF.

This clonotype was recorded many times. This sequence joins TRBV11-2 and TRBJ1-1; the match to TRBD1 covers 9 bases. The CDR3 covers 15 residues. Germline V gene data show CDR1 as SGHAT and CDR2 as FQNNGV. J was trimmed by 4 bases and V by 1 base; bases with no gene match: 4. CDR3 protein: CASSLGNRGLTEAFF. DNA of the CDR3: TGTGCCAGCAGCTTAGGTAACAGGGGGCTCACTGAAGCTTTCTTT. The entire variable domain, with the rest obtained from reference TRBV11-2 and TRBJ1-1, is as follows: EAGVAQSPRYKIIEKRQSVAFWCNPISGHATLYWYQQILGQGPKLLIQFQNNGVVDDSQLPKDRFSAERLKGVDSTLKIQPAKLEDSAVYLCASSLGNRGLTEAFFGQGTRLTVV.

This clonotype was seen more than once but under ten times. The gene calls are TRBV20-1 and TRBJ1-2, with 7 nucleotides matching TRBD1. The CDR3 totals 15 residues. With V trimmed by 7 bases and J by 6 bases, 17 bases remained unmatched. CDR1 is DFQATT and CDR2 is SNEGSKA in the germline V gene (reference sequence). The CDR3 nucleotides read TGCAGTGGGGCGCGAAGGGGGCGAGCTTCGGATGGCTACACCTTC. This sequence encodes CSGARRGRASDGYTF.

The DNA for the CDR3 is TGCGCCAGCAGCCGAACAGAGGGAGATACGCAGTATTTT. Protein: CASSRTEGDTQYF. The chain links TRBV4-1 to TRBJ2-3; D possibly corresponds to TRBD2 (5 bases). V lost 4 bases and J lost 5, with 10 bases in between. The germline V gene encodes CDR1 MGHRA and CDR2 YSYEKL. This CDR3 is 13 amino acids long.

A few counts support this clonotype. The CDR3 region has the DNA TGTGCCAGTAGTACCACAACAGCTCTAGCGGGAGGGACCTACGAGCAGTACTTC. Protein product: CASSTTTALAGGTYEQYF. The V and J genes are TRBV19 and TRBJ2-7, with 12 bases matching TRBD2. Germline V gene data show CDR1 as LNHDA and CDR2 as SQIVND (reference sequence). The CDR3 extends over 18 amino acids. The junction had 12 bases not matched to a gene; V was cut back by 4 bases and J by 2 bases.

This clonotype has a count of ten or more. This rearrangement joins TRBV7-9 to TRBJ1-2; no definite D call. CDR1 and CDR2 from the germline V gene are SEHNR and FQNEAQ (reference sequence). This CDR3 has 14 amino acids. Trimming left V 1 base short and J 4 bases short, with 10 bases between. The CDR3 loop reads CASSLGADIYGYTF. The CDR3 DNA reads TGTGCCAGCAGCTTAGGCGCCGATATCTATGGCTACACCTTC.

This clonotype was seen repeatedly, ten times or more. The chain combines TRBV28 with TRBJ1-2; a possible D gene is TRBD1 (6 bases). This CDR3 is built from 16 residues. V was clipped by 7 bases and J by 2 bases, with 20 bases between them. Germline V lookup: CDR1 MDHEN, CDR2 SYDVKM. The CDR3 loop is CASTYVVGAPNYGYTF. The DNA for the CDR3 is TGTGCCAGCACTTATGTAGTGGGGGCCCCCAACTATGGCTACACCTTC.

The chain carries TRBV29-1 and TRBJ1-2; possibly TRBD1 for D (6 bases). Per the germline V gene, CDR1 is SQVTM and CDR2 is ANQGSEA. The CDR3 loop spans 13 amino acids. V was trimmed by 6 bases and J by 8 bases, leaving 19 bases between them. The CDR3: CSVAGTPGRGYTF. The CDR3 nucleotides are TGCAGCGTCGCCGGGACACCAGGGAGAGGCTACACCTTC.

Only a few counts were recorded for this clonotype. The chain carries TRBV5-1 and TRBJ2-3, with D unclear. The V gene's germline CDR1 is SGHRS and CDR2 YFSETQ. Trimming cost V 4 bases and J 2 bases, with 8 bases left between them. The CDR3 contains 13 residues. The CDR3: CASSEGHTDTQYF. The CDR3 coding sequence is TGCGCCAGCAGCGAAGGGCACACAGATACGCAGTATTTT.

This clonotype came up a few times. The chain combines TRBV7-3 with TRBJ2-3; D tentatively fits TRBD1 or TRBD2 (5 bases each). The CDR3 contains 13 residues. Trimming took 5 bases from V and 5 from J, leaving 11 bases between them. Germline V gene data show CDR1 as SGHTA and CDR2 as FQGTGA. This chain's CDR3 is CASSLGPEDTQYF. In DNA form, the CDR3 reads TGTGCCAGCAGCCTGGGACCGGAAGATACGCAGTATTTT.

This clonotype was seen at least ten times. The junction departs from germline at one end; a sequencing error may be responsible. The chain links TRBV18 to TRBJ2-7, with 9 bases fitting TRBD1. CDR3 length: 14 residues. CDR1 and CDR2 (germline): KGHSH, LQKENI. The CDR3 is CAGSSGQGQDEQYF. The CDR3 bases are TGTGCCGGCTCATCGGGACAGGGTCAGGACGAGCAGTACTTC.

This clonotype has only a few counts. The rearrangement links TRBV2 to TRBJ1-1; no clear D gene. This CDR3 has 11 residues. Trimming cost V 2 bases and J 7 bases, with 5 bases left between them. The germline V gene has CDR1 SNHLY and CDR2 FYNNEI. CDR3: CASSEFNEAFF. The CDR3 nucleotides are TGTGCCAGCAGTGAATTTAATGAAGCTTTCTTT.

This clonotype has a handful of counts. The V and J genes are TRBV12-3 or TRBV12-4 and TRBJ1-4, with 7 bases lining up with TRBD1. Unmatched junction bases numbered 1, after V lost 4 bases and J lost 5 bases. The CDR3 covers 13 residues. This CDR3 is CASSSRGNEKLFF. For the CDR3, the DNA is TGTGCCAGCAGTTCCAGGGGGAATGAAAAACTGTTTTTT.

This clonotype has at least ten counts. The chain combines TRBV7-3 with TRBJ2-1, with D unclear. CDR1 is SGHTA, CDR2 FQGTGA, per germline. V was shortened by 5 bases and J by 6 bases, with 11 bases between the two germline ends. The CDR3 totals 13 residues. The CDR3 spells CASSPTPSNEQFF. Here the CDR3 DNA reads TGTGCCAGCAGCCCAACCCCCAGCAATGAGCAGTTCTTC.

V and J are TRBV19 and TRBJ1-2; D is uncertain. V dropped 0 bases and J dropped 2 bases, with 16 bases sitting between them. The CDR3 has 17 residues. Germline V lookup: CDR1 LNHDA, CDR2 SQIVND (reference sequence). In nucleotides, the CDR3 is TGTGCCAGTAGTATAGATCTTATAAGGGCAAGCAACTATGGCTACACCTTC. Protein product: CASSIDLIRASNYGYTF. The variable domain in full, completed from reference TRBV19 and TRBJ1-2, reads DGGITQSPKYLFRKEGQNVTLSCEQNLNHDAMYWYRQDPGQGLRLIYYSQIVNDFQKGDIAEGYSVSREKKESFPLTVTSAQKNPTAFYLCASSIDLIRASNYGYTFGSGTRLTVV.